This is a list of T cell receptor beta chains from one sample in a study of CD4 T cells in relation to SARS-CoV-2 and coronaviruses. These receptors lack a known antigen. Measured with immunoSEQ multiplex PCR; TCRdb has only the in-frame clones, and not every one. The sample includes tens of thousands of clones, 76% of them seen just once. The sequencing sample was made of CD4+ T cells from PBMCs, cultured in vitro. The receptor set was obtained from a human donor in good health. The CDR3 runs from the conserved cysteine through the conserved F or W. Fields, in order: D gene, V gene, J gene, clone size, CDR3 protein, CDR3 DNA. D genes are given only for firm matches. Not every row has a clone size; where given, it reads once, few, many or a size class.

>-|TRBV9|TRBJ1-2|-
CASSVERGHGYTF
TGTGCCAGCAGCGTAGAACGGGGGCATGGCTACACCTTC
>-|TRBV19|TRBJ1-2|-
CASSIPFDRRSYGYTF
TGTGCCAGTAGTATCCCCTTCGACAGGAGGAGCTATGGCTACACCTTC
>TRBD1|TRBV27|TRBJ2-7|few
CASSPETGGPNEQYF
TGTGCCAGCAGTCCCGAGACAGGGGGACCTAACGAGCAGTACTTC
>-|TRBV25-1|TRBJ1-1|-
CASSESDKLAEAFF
TGTGCCAGCAGTGAATCCGACAAACTGGCTGAAGCTTTCTTT
>-|TRBV5-4|TRBJ2-1|-
CASTVGGRTNNEQFF
TGTGCCAGCACCGTTGGGGGGAGGACAAACAATGAGCAGTTCTTC
>TRBD1|TRBV10-3|TRBJ1-2|-
CAISEGGTGLSGYTF
TGTGCCATCAGTGAAGGGGGGACAGGGTTGTCTGGCTACACCTTC
>TRBD1|TRBV5-1|TRBJ1-3|-
CASSLGGTDSGNTIYF
TGCGCCAGCAGCTTGGGCGGGACAGACTCTGGAAACACCATATATTTT
>-|TRBV25-1|TRBJ1-2|-
CAKHYGYTF
TGTGCCAAGCACTATGGCTACACCTTC
>TRBD2|TRBV18|TRBJ2-2|few
CASSPGLAANTGELFF
TGTGCCAGCTCACCCGGACTAGCGGCGAACACCGGGGAGCTGTTTTTT
>-|TRBV5-1|TRBJ1-2|-
CASSQEDHLYGYTF
TGCGCCAGCAGCCAGGAAGATCACTTGTATGGCTACACCTTC
>TRBD2|TRBV23-1|TRBJ2-1|once
CASSHGTTPVHEQFF
TGCGCCAGCAGTCACGGGACTACACCCGTCCATGAGCAGTTCTTC
>-|TRBV6-5|TRBJ2-5|-
CASRGLPSTQYF
TGTGCCAGCAGAGGACTACCCTCAACCCAGTACTTC
>TRBD2|TRBV10-3|TRBJ2-2|once
CAISERLAGGPDTGELFF
TGTGCCATCAGTGAAAGACTAGCGGGGGGGCCGGACACCGGGGAGCTGTTTTTT
>-|TRBV9|TRBJ2-7|large
CASSLSPASHEQYF
TGTGCCAGCAGCCTCTCCCCAGCGTCCCACGAGCAGTACTTC
>TRBD2|TRBV6-2/TRBV6-3|TRBJ2-2|-
CASSPTSGSAGELFF
TGTGCCAGCAGTCCCACTAGCGGGAGCGCCGGGGAGCTGTTTTTT
>TRBD2|TRBV13|TRBJ2-7|-
CASSLWTSGGGEQYF
TGTGCCAGCAGCCTGTGGACTAGCGGGGGGGGTGAGCAGTACTTC
>TRBD1|TRBV5-5|TRBJ2-1|-
CASSRTGQGASEQFF
TGTGCCAGCAGCAGAACGGGACAGGGGGCGAGTGAGCAGTTCTTC
>-|TRBV19|TRBJ2-7|-
CASSMLAGAYEQYF
TGTGCCAGTAGTATGCTAGCAGGTGCGTACGAGCAGTACTTC
>TRBD2|TRBV7-8|TRBJ2-7|once
CASSFDNPSGISLEQYF
TGTGCCAGCAGCTTCGACAACCCTAGCGGGATCTCTCTCGAGCAGTACTTC
>-|TRBV3-1/TRBV3-2|TRBJ2-5|-
CASSQDQSRETQYF
TGTGCCAGCAGCCAAGATCAGTCGAGGGAGACCCAGTACTTC
>-|TRBV7-2|TRBJ1-5|-
CASSNRVNQPQHF
TGTGCCAGCAGCAACAGAGTAAATCAGCCCCAGCATTTT
>TRBD1|TRBV9|TRBJ2-7|-
CASSVDIGGPYEQYF
TGTGCCAGCAGCGTAGACATAGGGGGCCCCTACGAGCAGTACTTC
>-|TRBV5-1|TRBJ2-7|-
CASSLVPGPSYEQYF
TGCGCCAGCAGCTTGGTCCCGGGACCCTCCTACGAGCAGTACTTC
>TRBD2|TRBV9|TRBJ2-1|-
CASSADLAVEQFF
TGTGCCAGCAGCGCAGACCTAGCGGTTGAGCAGTTCTTC
>-|TRBV6-1|TRBJ1-2|-
CASSEGDFYGYTF
TGTGCCAGCAGTGAAGGGGACTTCTATGGCTACACCTTC
>-|TRBV4-3|TRBJ2-2|-
CASSPDSPSGTGELFF
TGCGCCAGCAGCCCGGACTCCCCATCAGGCACCGGGGAGCTGTTTTTT
>-|TRBV9|TRBJ1-2|-
CASSVAAGNYGYTF
TGTGCCAGCAGCGTAGCAGCAGGGAACTATGGCTACACCTTC
>-|TRBV7-8|TRBJ1-1|-
CASSLHGTEAFF
TGTGCCAGCAGCTTACACGGAACTGAAGCTTTCTTT
>-|TRBV7-6|TRBJ2-3|-
CASSKRRAGTQYF
TGTGCCAGCAGCAAAAGGAGGGCCGGTACGCAGTATTTT
>-|TRBV9|TRBJ2-1|-
CASSVVGSRYNEQFF
TGTGCCAGCAGCGTAGTCGGTAGCAGATACAATGAGCAGTTCTTC
>-|TRBV21-1|TRBJ1-6|few
CASSKRKDSPLHF
TGTGCCAGCAGCAAACGCAAGGATTCACCCCTCCACTTT
>-|TRBV7-8|TRBJ2-3|-
CASSFRGPTDTQYF
TGTGCCAGCAGCTTTCGAGGGCCCACAGATACGCAGTATTTT
>-|TRBV2|TRBJ2-1|once
CASSGVPPGGEQFF
TGTGCCAGCAGTGGGGTTCCCCCCGGCGGTGAGCAGTTCTTC
>TRBD2|TRBV6-5|TRBJ2-7|-
CASSPTSGNYYEQYF
TGTGCCAGCAGTCCGACTAGCGGGAATTACTACGAGCAGTACTTC
>-|TRBV18|TRBJ1-2|few
CASSPGRHGYTF
TGTGCCAGCTCACCCGGACGGCATGGCTACACCTTC
>TRBD2|TRBV7-2|TRBJ2-7|once
CASSLGGGQQYEQYF
TGTGCCAGCAGCTTGGGCGGGGGGCAGCAGTACGAGCAGTACTTC
>-|TRBV7-9|TRBJ1-2|-
CASSSGTRSGYTF
TGTGCCAGCAGCTCTGGGACACGTTCTGGCTACACCTTC
>TRBD1|TRBV11-3|TRBJ2-3|-
CASSPGTGTDTQYF
TGTGCCAGCAGCCCCGGGACAGGTACAGATACGCAGTATTTT
>TRBD2|TRBV14|TRBJ2-3|few
CASSRQTSGGDTQYF
TGTGCCAGCAGCCGGCAGACTAGCGGGGGAGATACGCAGTATTTT
>TRBD1|TRBV30|TRBJ1-1|-
CAWSRGKNTEAFF
TGTGCCTGGAGCAGGGGGAAGAACACTGAAGCTTTCTTT